The clone carrying this T cell receptor beta chain has just a few counts. Antigen: not known. This sample was taken from a study of response to subunit inactivated influenza vaccine. TCRdb re-called the RT-PCR reads with MiXCR, one entry per CDR3 protein. The profile shows 590,000 or so distinct CDR3 sequences, 13% to 15% of them singletons. Notes on the study in general: The authors suggested that every seasonal influenza vaccination recruits few new T cells.

This clonotype was obtained from a man between 50 and 59 years old who received an inactivated influenza vaccine. Here the sequenced sample was PBMCs from blood, taken 14 days before vaccination.

The CDR3 reads CASSVGTGEGNEQFF. In DNA form, the CDR3 reads TGTGCCAGCTCAGTGGGGACAGGGGAGGGCAATGAGCAGTTCTTC. The chain combines TRBV10-3 with TRBJ2-1; 10 bases are a match to TRBD1. The germline V gene encodes CDR1 ENHRY and CDR2 SYGVKD. With 10 bases clipped from V and 6 bases from J, the junction kept 12 bases outside the gene matches. The CDR3 sequence is 15 residues long.